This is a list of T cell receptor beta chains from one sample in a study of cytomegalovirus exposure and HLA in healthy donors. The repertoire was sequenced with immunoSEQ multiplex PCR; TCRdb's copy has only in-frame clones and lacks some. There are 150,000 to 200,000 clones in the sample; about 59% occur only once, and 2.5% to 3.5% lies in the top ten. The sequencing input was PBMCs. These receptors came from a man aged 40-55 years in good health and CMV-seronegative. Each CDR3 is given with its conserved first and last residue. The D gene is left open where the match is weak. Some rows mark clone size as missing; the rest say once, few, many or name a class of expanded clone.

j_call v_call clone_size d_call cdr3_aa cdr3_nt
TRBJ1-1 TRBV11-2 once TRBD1 CASSSRDRMNTEAFF TGTGCCAGCAGCTCCCGGGACAGAATGAACACTGAAGCTTTCTTT
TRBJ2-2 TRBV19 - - CASSPRDWNTGELFF TGTGCCAGTAGTCCGCGGGACTGGAACACCGGGGAGCTGTTTTTT
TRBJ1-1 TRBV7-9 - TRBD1 CSSSRTGDRNTEAFF TGTTCCAGCAGCCGGACAGGGGATAGGAACACTGAAGCTTTCTTT
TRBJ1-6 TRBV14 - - CASSENRDSPLHF TGTGCCAGCAGCGAAAACCGCGATTCACCCCTCCACTTT
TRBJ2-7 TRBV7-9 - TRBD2 CASSTGLAGVMGAYEQYF TGTGCCAGCAGCACGGGACTAGCGGGAGTCATGGGAGCCTACGAGCAGTACTTC
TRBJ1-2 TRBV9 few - CASSVAPGLWGNYGYTF TGTGCCAGCAGCGTAGCGCCAGGGTTGTGGGGAAACTATGGCTACACCTTC
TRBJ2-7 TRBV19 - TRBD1 CASSQATGTYEQYF TGTGCCAGTAGTCAAGCGACAGGGACCTACGAGCAGTACTTC
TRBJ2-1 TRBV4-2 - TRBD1 CASSQSTGRRQFF TGTGCCAGCAGCCAATCGACAGGGAGACGGCAGTTCTTC
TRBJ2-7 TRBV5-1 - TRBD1 CASSLTPTGSSYEQYF TGCGCCAGCAGCTTGACTCCGACAGGGAGCTCCTACGAGCAGTACTTC
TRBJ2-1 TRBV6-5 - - CASSYRTASYNEQFF TGTGCCAGCAGTTACCGGACAGCCTCCTACAATGAGCAGTTCTTC
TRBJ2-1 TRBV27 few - CASREGRSSYNEQFF TGTGCCAGCAGGGAGGGACGGAGCTCCTACAATGAGCAGTTCTTC
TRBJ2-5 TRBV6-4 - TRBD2 CASSGPLAGGRRGTQYF TGTGCCAGCAGTGGCCCGCTAGCGGGGGGCCGCCGTGGGACCCAGTACTTC
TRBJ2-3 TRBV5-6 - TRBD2 CASSKTSGSIHTQYF TGTGCCAGCAGCAAGACTAGCGGGAGCATACATACGCAGTATTTT
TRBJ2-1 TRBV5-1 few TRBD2 CASSLRGGRGYNEQFF TGCGCCAGCAGCTTGAGGGGCGGGAGGGGGTACAATGAGCAGTTCTTC
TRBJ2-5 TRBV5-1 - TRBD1 CASSSSGTGNRDQYF TGCGCCAGCAGCTCCTCCGGGACAGGGAATCGGGACCAGTACTTC
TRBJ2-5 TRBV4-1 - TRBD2 CASSQEGTGGYQETQYF TGCGCCAGCAGCCAAGAAGGAACGGGAGGGTACCAAGAGACCCAGTACTTC
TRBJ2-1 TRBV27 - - CASSSLRRGNEQFF TGTGCCAGCAGTTCTCTACGCAGGGGTAATGAGCAGTTCTTC
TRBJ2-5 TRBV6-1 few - CASSDLPGVETQYF TGTGCCAGCAGTGACTTACCGGGGGTAGAGACCCAGTACTTC
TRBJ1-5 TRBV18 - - CASSLEGVQPQHF TGTGCCAGCTCACTGGAGGGTGTTCAGCCCCAGCATTTT
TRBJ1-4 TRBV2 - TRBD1 CASSDPGQGEGGISEKLFF TGTGCCAGCAGCGACCCCGGACAGGGTGAGGGGGGGATTAGTGAAAAACTGTTTTTT
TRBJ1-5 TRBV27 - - CASRGRGYSNQPQHF TGTGCCAGTAGAGGTAGGGGATATAGCAATCAGCCCCAGCATTTT
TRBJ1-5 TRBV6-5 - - CASSENRDNQPQHF TGTGCCAGCAGTGAGAACAGGGACAATCAGCCCCAGCATTTT
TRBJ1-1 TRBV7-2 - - CASSFTQGTTEAFF TGTGCCAGCAGCTTTACACAGGGTACCACTGAAGCTTTCTTT
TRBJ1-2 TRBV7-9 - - CASSPGTLYGYTF TGTGCCAGCAGCCCGGGGACATTGTATGGCTACACCTTC
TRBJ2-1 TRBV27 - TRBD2 CASSPRTSGSRGEQFF TGTGCCAGCAGTCCCCGGACTAGCGGGAGTCGGGGTGAGCAGTTCTTC
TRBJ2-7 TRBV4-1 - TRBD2 CASSQRDGSGRGSEQYF TGCGCCAGCAGCCAGAGGGATGGTAGCGGGAGAGGTAGCGAGCAGTACTTC
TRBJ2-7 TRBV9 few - CASSARHGGPYEQYF TGTGCCAGCAGCGCAAGACACGGAGGGCCCTACGAGCAGTACTTC
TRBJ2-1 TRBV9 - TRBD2 CASSVELAGPQGEQFF TGTGCCAGCAGCGTAGAACTAGCGGGCCCCCAGGGTGAGCAGTTCTTC
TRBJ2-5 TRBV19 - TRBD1 CASSTGTGSSEETQYF TGTGCCAGTAGTACCGGGACAGGGTCGTCAGAAGAGACCCAGTACTTC
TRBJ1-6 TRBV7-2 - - CASSLSVTNSPLHF TGTGCCAGCAGCTTATCAGTGACAAATTCACCCCTCCACTTT
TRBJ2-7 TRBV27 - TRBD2 CASSLIVAGEYEQYF TGTGCCAGCAGTTTAATAGTAGCGGGAGAGTACGAGCAGTACTTC
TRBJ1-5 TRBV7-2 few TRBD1 CASSLHRGIDNQPQHF TGTGCCAGCAGCTTACACAGGGGGATCGACAATCAGCCCCAGCATTTT
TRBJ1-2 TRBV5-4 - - CASSLSRRAAGYTF TGTGCCAGCAGCTTGAGTCGCAGGGCGGCTGGCTACACCTTC
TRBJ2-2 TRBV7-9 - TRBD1 CASSRDSYTGELFF TGTGCCAGCAGCCGGGACAGCTACACCGGGGAGCTGTTTTTT
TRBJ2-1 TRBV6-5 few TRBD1 CASSHRDRYNEQFF TGTGCCAGCAGTCACCGGGACAGATACAATGAGCAGTTCTTC
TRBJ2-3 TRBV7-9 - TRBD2 CASSPGGLAADTQYF TGTGCCAGCAGCCCCGGAGGGCTAGCGGCAGATACGCAGTATTTT
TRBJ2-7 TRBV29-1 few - CSVEGLGRGEQYF TGCAGCGTTGAAGGACTGGGACGGGGGGAGCAGTACTTC
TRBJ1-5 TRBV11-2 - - CASSLGAGQPQHF TGTGCCAGCAGCTTGGGGGCCGGCCAGCCCCAGCATTTT
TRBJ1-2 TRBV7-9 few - CASSLDSYYGYTF TGTGCCAGCAGCTTAGACAGCTACTATGGCTACACCTTC
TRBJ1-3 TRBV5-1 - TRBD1 CASSLASDRVAGNTIYF TGCGCCAGCAGCTTGGCTAGCGACAGGGTTGCTGGAAACACCATATATTTT
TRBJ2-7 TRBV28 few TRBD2 CASSLAGGSYEQYF TGTGCCAGCAGTTTAGCGGGGGGTTCCTACGAGCAGTACTTC
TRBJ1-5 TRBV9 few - CASSVDSGAYNQPQHF TGTGCCAGCAGCGTAGATTCAGGGGCCTACAATCAGCCCCAGCATTTT
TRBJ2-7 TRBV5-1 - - CASSLGQFGSYEQYF TGCGCCAGCAGCCTGGGACAATTTGGCTCCTACGAGCAGTACTTC
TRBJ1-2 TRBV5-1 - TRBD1 CASSLRGDSDYGYTF TGCGCCAGCAGCTTGAGGGGGGACAGCGACTATGGCTACACCTTC
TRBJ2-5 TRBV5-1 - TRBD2 CASSPGGPETQYF TGCGCCAGCAGTCCGGGGGGGCCAGAGACCCAGTACTTC
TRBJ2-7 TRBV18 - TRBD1 CASSLGQTNYEQYF TGTGCCAGCTCACTGGGACAGACCAACTACGAGCAGTACTTC
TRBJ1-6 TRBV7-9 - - CASSNTGNSPLHF TGTGCCAGCAGCAATACAGGGAATTCACCCCTCCACTTT
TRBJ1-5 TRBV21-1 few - CASSKTGYQPQHF TGTGCCAGCAGCAAGACAGGATATCAGCCCCAGCATTTT
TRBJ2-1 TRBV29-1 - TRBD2 CSVAPSGTNNEQFF TGCAGCGTTGCCCCGAGCGGGACCAACAATGAGCAGTTCTTC
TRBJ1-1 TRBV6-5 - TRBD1 CASSYSWTGATEAFF TGTGCCAGCAGTTACTCCTGGACAGGGGCAACTGAAGCTTTCTTT
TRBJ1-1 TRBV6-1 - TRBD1 CASSDARTGARTEAFF TGTGCCAGCAGTGATGCCAGGACAGGGGCGAGGACTGAAGCTTTCTTT
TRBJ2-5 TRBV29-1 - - CSVQSASRETQYF TGCAGCGTTCAATCAGCTTCGAGGGAGACCCAGTACTTC
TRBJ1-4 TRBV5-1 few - CASSPSGTTNEKLFF TGCGCCAGCAGCCCCTCGGGGACAACTAATGAAAAACTGTTTTTT
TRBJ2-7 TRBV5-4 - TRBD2 CASSFRGGSYEQYF TGTGCCAGCAGCTTTCGCGGGGGCTCCTACGAGCAGTACTTC